Shown below are 9 T cell receptor beta chains from a single sample sequenced in a study of T cell changes during pregnancy in multiple sclerosis. This table comes from immunoSEQ multiplex PCR, and its TCRdb copy is limited to in-frame clones, with some not included. The repertoire holds fewer than 95,000 clones, roughly nine tenths seen once, with 1.5% to 2% in the top ten. The sample consisted of peripheral blood, taken in the first trimester of pregnancy. The source of these receptors is a female donor in good health, enrolled as a control in a pregnancy study.

The rearrangement links TRBV12-5 to TRBJ2-4; D might be TRBD1 (5 bases). V gave up 2 bases and J gave up 6 bases, with 17 bases separating them. The CDR3 length is 16 residues. Germline-derived CDR1 and CDR2 are LGHNT and FRNRAP. CDR3: CASGLRQTAYLNIQYF. The CDR3 DNA reads TGTGCTAGTGGTTTGAGACAGACGGCGTACTTAAACATTCAGTACTTC.

V and J are TRBV4-2 and TRBJ2-6; D may be TRBD2 (6 bases). This CDR3 spans 17 amino acids. V shed 1 base and J shed 0 bases, with 10 bases lying between them. Looked up from germline, CDR1 is LGHNA and CDR2 is YNFKEQ. The CDR3 DNA reads TGTGCCAGCAGCCAAGCTAGCGCGGTCTCTGGGGCCAACGTCCTGACTTTC. Its translation is CASSQASAVSGANVLTF.

The chain recombines TRBV19 with TRBJ1-1, with D hard to call. Germline CDR1 is LNHDA and CDR2 is SQIVND (reference sequence). The CDR3 runs to 13 residues. Trimming left V 7 bases short and J 1 base short, with 10 bases between. As DNA, the CDR3 is TGTGCCAGTAAGAGGGAATGGAACACTGAAGCTTTCTTT. Residues: CASKREWNTEAFF.

The rearrangement joins TRBV20-1 to TRBJ2-7, with no clear D. Germline CDR1 is DFQATT and CDR2 is SNEGSKA (reference sequence). V lost 3 bases, J lost 3 bases, and 6 bases lay in between. The CDR3 length is 11 residues. DNA of the CDR3: TGCAGTGCTAGTCGGAGCTACGAGCAGTACTTC. Translation gives CSASRSYEQYF.

The chain links TRBV7-2 to TRBJ2-3; D is possibly TRBD2 (6 bases). This CDR3 is 13 amino acids long. The germline gives CDR1 SGHTA, CDR2 FQGNSA. Trimming cost V 6 bases and J 2 bases, with 9 bases left between them. The CDR3: CASRIAATDTQYF. CDR3 sequence (DNA): TGTGCCAGCAGGATAGCGGCCACAGATACGCAGTATTTT.

CDR3 bases: TGTGCCAGCAGTAACCCCTACGAACCCCAGGACTACGAGCAGTACTTC. Encoded protein: CASSNPYEPQDYEQYF. The V gene is TRBV28, the J gene TRBJ2-7; no clear D gene. CDR1 and CDR2 from the germline V gene are MDHEN and SYDVKM. The CDR3 runs to 16 residues. V was cut by 5 bases and J by 3 bases, with 20 bases left in between.

The chain carries TRBV5-1 and TRBJ2-2, with 9 bases identical to TRBD1. Looked up from germline, CDR1 is SGHRS and CDR2 is YFSETQ. The J segment lost 5 bases and the V segment lost 3 bases, leaving 5 bases of the junction unmatched. The CDR3 is 15 amino acids. The CDR3 loop reads CASSWAGQGTGELFF. The CDR3 nucleotides read TGCGCCAGCAGCTGGGCTGGACAGGGGACCGGGGAGCTGTTTTTT.

The J gene is TRBJ2-7, the V gene TRBV5-1, with TRBD1 matching over 8 bases. CDR1 and CDR2 (germline): SGHRS, YFSETQ. Trimming cost V 1 base and J 0 bases; bases outside gene matches: 12. The CDR3 contains 18 residues. The CDR3 is CASSLFIMTGDLSYEQYF. The CDR3 nucleotides read TGCGCCAGCAGCTTGTTTATTATGACAGGGGACCTCTCCTACGAGCAGTACTTC. Using reference TRBV5-1 and TRBJ2-7 for the parts outside the CDR3, the full variable domain is KAGVTQTPRYLIKTRGQQVTLSCSPISGHRSVSWYQQTPGQGLQFLFEYFSETQRNKGNFPGRFSGRQFSNSRSEMNVSTLELGDSALYLCASSLFIMTGDLSYEQYFGPGTRLTVT.

J is TRBJ2-3 and V is TRBV5-4, with 10 nucleotides matching TRBD2. CDR3 length: 16 amino acids. With 3 bases clipped from V and 1 base from J, the junction kept 5 bases outside the gene matches. Germline V gene lookup returns CDR1 SGHNT and CDR2 YYREEE (reference sequence). In DNA form, the CDR3 reads TGTGCCAGCAGCTCCCGGACTAGCGGAGGCACAGATACGCAGTATTTT. Residues: CASSSRTSGGTDTQYF.